These 32 T cell receptor beta chains were all obtained from the same sample, sequenced in a study of identical twins. TCRdb re-derived calls from the 5' RACE reads in MiXCR, one entry per CDR3 protein. Among 750,000 to 950,000 distinct CDR3 sequences listed, 9% to 15% were seen once. This sample was shared with a second study, whose subject was yellow fever vaccine responses in identical twins.

Sequenced material: PBMCs. Source of these receptors: a woman younger than 35 in good health.

There are a few counts of this clonotype. The chain links TRBV7-9 to TRBJ2-1, with 7 bases fitting TRBD2. Trimming removed 5 bases from V and 2 bases from J; junction bases left unmatched: 6. CDR3 length equals 15 residues. Germline V gives CDR1 SEHNR, CDR2 FQNEAQ (reference sequence). The CDR3 DNA reads TGTGCCAGCAGCCTAAAGGGGAGGGCCTACAATGAGCAGTTCTTC. It is translated as CASSLKGRAYNEQFF. Using reference TRBV7-9 and TRBJ2-1 for the parts outside the CDR3, the full variable domain is DTGVSQNPRHKITKRGQNVTFRCDPISEHNRLYWYRQTLGQGPEFLTYFQNEAQLEKSRLLSDRFSAERPKGSFSTLEIQRTEQGDSAMYLCASSLKGRAYNEQFFGPGTRLTVL.

This clonotype was observed a handful of times. This sequence joins TRBV5-1 and TRBJ2-7, with D possibly called TRBD1 or TRBD2 (6 bases each). V was clipped by 3 bases and J by 5 bases, with 12 bases between them. The CDR3 has 13 residues. Germline V gene lookup returns CDR1 SGHRS and CDR2 YFSETQ. Here the CDR3 reads CASSYAGHDEQYV. In nucleotides, the CDR3 is TGCGCCAGCAGCTACGCGGGACACGACGAGCAGTACGTC.

This clonotype turned up a few times. The genes are TRBV20-1 and TRBJ2-7; D might be TRBD1 or TRBD2, each matching 5 bases. Per germline, CDR1 DFQATT and CDR2 SNEGSKA (reference sequence). This CDR3 region has 15 residues. Trimming cost V 0 bases and J 3 bases, with 15 bases left between them. CDR3 DNA sequence: TGCAGTGCTAGAGATCCCAGGGAGCCGCACTACGAGCAGTACGTC. The encoded protein is CSARDPREPHYEQYV.

The chain recombines TRBV2 with TRBJ1-3; D is unresolved. The V end lost 4 bases, the J end lost 4 bases, and 8 bases lay between the germline ends. The germline gives CDR1 SNHLY, CDR2 FYNNEI. CDR3 length equals 13 residues. DNA for the CDR3: TGTGCCAGCAGTGGGACGGAGGGAAACACCATATATTTT. Translated, it gives CASSGTEGNTIYF. The full variable domain, its missing parts supplied by reference TRBV2 and TRBJ1-3, is EPEVTQTPSHQVTQMGQEVILRCVPISNHLYFYWYRQILGQKVEFLVSFYNNEISEKSEIFDDQFSVERPDGSNFTLKIRSTKLEDSAMYFCASSGTEGNTIYFGEGSWLTVV.

The chain has TRBV5-4 and TRBJ2-5, with TRBD2 matching over 8 bases. V was clipped by 5 bases and J by 3 bases; unmatched bases: 9. The CDR3 sequence is 15 residues long. Looked up from germline, CDR1 is SGHNT and CDR2 is YYREEE (reference sequence). The chain's CDR3 is CASSTGGPRKETQYF. The CDR3 DNA reads as TGTGCCAGCAGTACGGGGGGGCCCAGAAAAGAGACCCAGTACTTC. The complete variable domain, with remaining parts taken from reference TRBV5-4 and TRBJ2-5, reads ETGVTQSPTHLIKTRGQQVTLRCSSQSGHNTVSWYQQALGQGPQFIFQYYREEENGRGNFPPRFSGLQFPNYSSELNVNALELDDSALYLCASSTGGPRKETQYFGPGTRLLVL.

The V and J genes are TRBV5-1 and TRBJ1-2; perhaps TRBD1 as D (6 bases). The CDR3 covers 14 residues. Germline loops: CDR1 SGHRS, CDR2 YFSETQ. Deletions cut 2 bases from V and 0 bases from J, with 8 bases between. CDR3 nucleotide sequence: TGCGCCAGCAGCTTCACAGGGACTAACTATGGCTACACCTTC. The encoded protein is CASSFTGTNYGYTF.

The rearrangement uses TRBV27 and TRBJ2-7; TRBD2 matches 13 bases. The ends lost 7 bases at V and 2 bases at J; junction bases unmatched: 17. The CDR3 has 19 amino acids. Germline V gene lookup returns CDR1 MNHEY and CDR2 SMNVEV (reference sequence). CDR3 loop: CASTNQGTGGTSGTYEQYF. CDR3 nucleotides: TGTGCCAGCACCAATCAAGGGACAGGGGGGACTAGCGGGACCTACGAGCAGTACTTC.

V and J are TRBV19 and TRBJ2-1; 10 nucleotides align to TRBD1. From germline, CDR1 is LNHDA and CDR2 SQIVND (reference sequence). The V and J ends lost 8 bases and 6 bases, in that order; junction bases with no gene match: 4. The CDR3 is 13 residues long. The CDR3 loop reads CASSDRGANEQFF. The CDR3 DNA reads as TGTGCCAGTTCGGACAGGGGGGCCAATGAGCAGTTCTTC.

This clonotype was seen more than once but under ten times. The chain links TRBV23-1 to TRBJ2-5, with TRBD1 matching over 7 bases. TRBV23-1 is known as an ORF, though its function is uncertain. V gave up 2 bases and J gave up 3 bases; unmatched junction bases: 3. CDR3 length: 14 amino acids. The CDR3 DNA follows: TGCGCCAGCAGTCAAAGGGACAGAGAAGAGACCCAGTACTTC. Translated, it gives CASSQRDREETQYF.

This clonotype has a handful of counts. This chain links TRBV20-1 with TRBJ2-1; D gene ambiguous. Per germline, CDR1 DFQATT and CDR2 SNEGSKA (reference sequence). V was pared by 5 bases and J by 6 bases, with 11 bases between. This CDR3 spans 12 amino acids. The DNA of the CDR3 is TGCAGTGCTCCAATAACGGGCAATGAGCAGTTCTTC. Protein product: CSAPITGNEQFF.

This clonotype has just a few counts. The J gene is TRBJ2-1, the V gene TRBV11-2; 9 nucleotides line up with TRBD2. The CDR3 contains 16 residues. CDR1 and CDR2 from the germline V gene are SGHAT and FQNNGV. V was clipped by 5 bases and J by 2 bases; unmatched bases: 7. The CDR3 bases are TGTGCCAGCAGCCTCATGGGCGGGGGGGCCTACAATGAGCAGTTCTTC. The encoded protein is CASSLMGGGAYNEQFF.

The CDR3 DNA is TGTGCCAGCAGCTTAGACCGTATGGGGGGCGGGAGCGAGACCCAGTACTTC. Its protein product is CASSLDRMGGGSETQYF. The rearrangement links TRBV11-2 to TRBJ2-5; TRBD2 is a possible D gene (7 bases). The V gene lost 0 bases and the J gene lost 5 bases, with 19 bases spanning the gap. This CDR3 has 17 amino acids. Germline assignment: CDR1 SGHAT and CDR2 FQNNGV.

The chain employs TRBV20-1 and TRBJ1-3; D call uncertain. Trimming took off 6 bases at V and 0 bases at J, with 9 bases between the two ends. Per the germline V gene, CDR1 is DFQATT and CDR2 is SNEGSKA (reference sequence). CDR3 length: 13 residues. This CDR3 reads CSAPAVSGNTIYF. CDR3 nucleotides: TGCAGTGCCCCGGCAGTCTCTGGAAACACCATATATTTT.

This clonotype was seen a few times. The rearrangement uses TRBV11-3 and TRBJ1-1; D not certain. The V end was cut by 0 bases, the J end by 4 bases, with 12 bases between. The CDR3 contains 15 residues. In germline, CDR1 is SGHNT, CDR2 YENEEA. The CDR3 region is CASSLDSGLTTEAFF. The CDR3 coding sequence is TGTGCCAGCAGCTTAGATAGCGGGTTGACCACTGAAGCTTTCTTT.

The genes are TRBV7-2 and TRBJ2-5; the match to TRBD1 covers 8 bases. The V gene's germline CDR1 is SGHTA and CDR2 FQGNSA. With V trimmed by 5 bases and J by 5 bases, 13 bases remained unmatched. The length of the CDR3 is 16 residues. DNA for the CDR3: TGTGCCAGCAGCCCCCGGGACAGGTCCCTCACCGAGACCCAGTACTTC. Encoded protein: CASSPRDRSLTETQYF.

The CDR3: CASRGTGRNEQFF. CDR3 in DNA: TGCGCCAGCAGGGGGACAGGGCGGAATGAGCAGTTCTTC. V and J are TRBV4-1 and TRBJ2-1, with 9 positions matching TRBD1. This CDR3 region has 13 residues. The V segment lost 6 bases and the J segment 7 bases; nucleotides outside the gene matches: 4. The germline CDR1 and CDR2 sequences are MGHRA and YSYEKL.

The CDR3 region is CASSSAKGVLNNEQFF. The CDR3 coding sequence is TGTGCCAGCAGCTCTGCCAAGGGGGTTTTGAACAATGAGCAGTTCTTC. The chain has TRBV6-1 and TRBJ2-1, with D perhaps TRBD1 (6 bases). This CDR3 region has 16 residues. Trimming took off 6 bases at V and 5 bases at J, with 20 bases between the two ends. The germline gives CDR1 MNHNS, CDR2 SASEGT.

J is TRBJ1-2 and V is TRBV6-6; a possible D gene is TRBD1 (5 bases). The germline CDR1 and CDR2 sequences are MNHNY and SVGAGI (reference sequence). Trimming pared 5 bases from V and 6 bases from J, leaving 13 bases between. This CDR3 spans 13 amino acids. The CDR3 coding sequence is TGTGCCAGCAGTCCCGGCAGACAGAATGGCTACACCTTC. Its protein is CASSPGRQNGYTF.

The sample holds a few counts of this clonotype. The V gene is TRBV20-1, the J gene TRBJ1-1; TRBD1 is a possible D gene (6 bases). The CDR3 is made up of 14 amino acids. The germline V gene encodes CDR1 DFQATT and CDR2 SNEGSKA (reference sequence). Trimming cost V 5 bases and J 0 bases, with 13 bases left between them. The CDR3 here is CSAVPGGLNTEAFF. The CDR3 bases are TGCAGTGCTGTTCCCGGGGGCTTGAACACTGAAGCTTTCTTT.

This clonotype was seen at least ten times. This chain links TRBV10-3 with TRBJ2-1; weak D call: TRBD1 (6 bases). Deletions cut 6 bases from V and 1 base from J, with 7 bases between. The CDR3 length is 13 residues. Germline V gene data show CDR1 as ENHRY and CDR2 as SYGVKD. The CDR3 DNA reads TGTGCCATCAGACAGGGATCCTACAATGAGCAGTTCTTC. Protein product: CAIRQGSYNEQFF.

This clonotype was seen more than once but under ten times. The V call is TRBV7-9, the J call TRBJ2-1; 11 bases match TRBD1. The CDR3 runs to 16 residues. Germline V lookup: CDR1 SEHNR, CDR2 FQNEAQ (reference sequence). The J segment lost 8 bases and the V segment lost 5 bases, leaving 11 bases of the junction unmatched. For the CDR3, the DNA is TGTGCCAGCAGCAATGACGGGACAGGGGGTAAGGATGAGCAGTTCTTC. Encoded protein: CASSNDGTGGKDEQFF.

This clonotype was detected only a few times. This chain connects TRBV27 to TRBJ2-5; no clear D. The germline gives CDR1 MNHEY, CDR2 SMNVEV (reference sequence). V lost 4 bases, J lost 2 bases, and 11 bases lay in between. The CDR3 loop spans 14 amino acids. CDR3 sequence reads: CASSSYSFQETQYF. The CDR3, as DNA: TGTGCCAGCAGTTCTTACAGTTTTCAAGAGACCCAGTACTTC.

This clonotype occurred a few times. The chain recombines TRBV3-1 with TRBJ2-3, with TRBD2 identical over 9 bases. This CDR3 contains 18 residues. The germline V gene encodes CDR1 LGHDT and CDR2 YNNKEL (reference sequence). The V and J ends lost 1 base and 4 bases, in that order; junction bases with no gene match: 12. CDR3 sequence (DNA): TGTGCCAGCAGCCAAGTCCTACCGCGGGGGGGCCCGGCAGATACGCAGTATTTT. This translates into CASSQVLPRGGPADTQYF.

This clonotype was observed many times. V gene TRBV10-3 combines with J gene TRBJ2-3; D gene unclear. V was clipped by 4 bases and J by 0 bases, with 11 bases between them. The germline CDR1 and CDR2 sequences are ENHRY and SYGVKD. CDR3 length equals 15 residues. CDR3 nucleotide sequence: TGTGCCATCAGTGTACAGCAAACTAGCACAGATACGCAGTATTTT. It codes for CAISVQQTSTDTQYF.

This clonotype was picked up a small number of times. The chain uses TRBV9 and TRBJ2-3; 7 bases match TRBD2. The CDR3 is 15 amino acids. The V gene end was trimmed by 3 bases and the J gene end by 3 bases; junction bases not matched to a gene: 7. Germline V gene sequence: CDR1 SGDLS, CDR2 YYNGEE. For the CDR3, the DNA is TGTGCCAGCAGCGCCCTCAGGGAGGGGACAGATACGCAGTATTTT. Amino acids: CASSALREGTDTQYF.

This clonotype turned up a few times. This chain connects TRBV11-2 to TRBJ2-1; D is unresolved. Germline V gene lookup returns CDR1 SGHAT and CDR2 FQNNGV. Trimming stripped 5 bases from V and 5 bases from J, with 7 bases between. The CDR3 spans 12 residues. The CDR3 nucleotides are TGTGCCAGCAGCCAGAACCACAATGAGCAGTTCTTC. Protein product: CASSQNHNEQFF.

There are a few counts of this clonotype. The CDR3 protein is CASSHSTNYEQYF. The CDR3 DNA is TGCGCCAGCAGCCATAGCACGAACTACGAGCAGTACTTC. The chain is built from TRBV4-1 and TRBJ2-7; D unresolved. The CDR3 is made up of 13 amino acids. Germline V gene data show CDR1 as MGHRA and CDR2 as YSYEKL. V was shortened by 3 bases and J by 3 bases, with 9 bases between the two germline ends.

V gene TRBV11-2 combines with J gene TRBJ2-5; tentatively, D is TRBD1 or TRBD2 (5 bases each). The CDR3 sequence is 13 residues long. V gave up 8 bases and J gave up 5 bases, with 15 bases separating them. The V gene's germline CDR1 is SGHAT and CDR2 FQNNGV. In nucleotides, the CDR3 is TGTGCCAGCGAGAGAGGGGAAGGGGAGACCCAGTACTTC. Translated: CASERGEGETQYF. The entire variable domain, with the rest obtained from reference TRBV11-2 and TRBJ2-5, is as follows: EAGVAQSPRYKIIEKRQSVAFWCNPISGHATLYWYQQILGQGPKLLIQFQNNGVVDDSQLPKDRFSAERLKGVDSTLKIQPAKLEDSAVYLCASERGEGETQYFGPGTRLLVL.

The chain is built from TRBV24-1 and TRBJ2-5; the match to TRBD1 covers 9 bases. V gave up 4 bases and J gave up 4 bases; unmatched junction bases: 12. This CDR3 spans 17 amino acids. Germline-derived CDR1 and CDR2 are KGHDR and SFDVKD. CDR3 DNA sequence: TGTGCCACCAGTGACGTCCCGGGACAGGGATTAACAGAGACCCAGTACTTC. This encodes CATSDVPGQGLTETQYF.

This clonotype was seen only a few times. The chain recombines TRBV19 with TRBJ1-1, with 7 nucleotides matching TRBD1. The germline CDR1 and CDR2 sequences are LNHDA and SQIVND (reference sequence). This CDR3 is built from 16 residues. V gave up 3 bases and J gave up 1 base; unmatched junction bases: 8. The chain's CDR3 is CASSIGSTGRNTEAFF. Here the CDR3 DNA reads TGTGCCAGTAGTATCGGATCGACAGGGAGGAACACTGAAGCTTTCTTT.

The chain employs TRBV20-1 and TRBJ1-6; 8 bases are a match to TRBD1. Per germline, CDR1 DFQATT and CDR2 SNEGSKA (reference sequence). V was pared by 6 bases and J by 7 bases, with 5 bases of the junction left unmatched. This CDR3 spans 13 amino acids. The CDR3 nucleotides are TGCAGTGCCCGACAGGGGAACAATTCACCCCTCCACTTT. The encoded protein is CSARQGNNSPLHF.

This clonotype was counted a few times. The J gene is TRBJ2-6, the V gene TRBV24-1; a weak D match, TRBD2 (5 bases). This CDR3 has 16 residues. The germline V gene encodes CDR1 KGHDR and CDR2 SFDVKD. V lost 2 bases to trimming and J lost 2 bases, with 9 bases between them. The CDR3 DNA is TGTGCCACCAGTGATTGGACTTCCCCTGGGGCCAACGTCCTGACTTTC. Protein: CATSDWTSPGANVLTF.